This is a list of T cell receptor beta chains from one sample in a study of T cells in Graves' hyperthyroidism and ophthalmopathy. Each CDR3 protein gets one entry after TCRdb re-called the multiplex PCR reads with MiXCR. The repertoire holds fewer than 400,000 distinct CDR3 sequences, with over 15% as singletons. Sequencing was done on a sample of blood. These receptors were taken from a man aged 25-40 years with Graves' hyperthyroidism. Both conserved end residues are part of each CDR3. Fields, in order: J gene, V gene, clone size, D gene, CDR3 DNA, CDR3 protein. The D gene is left open where the match is weak. Some rows have no size entry. The others give once, few or many, or a class for an expanded clone.

J: TRBJ2-3
V: TRBV20-1
size: NA
D: TRBD1
DNA: TGCAGTGCTACAGACAGGGTTAAAGATACGCAGTATTTT
CDR3: CSATDRVKDTQYF

J: TRBJ2-2
V: TRBV10-3
size: many
D: NA
DNA: TGTGCCATGAAGGGATTAGTGGGAACCGGGGAGCTGTTTTTT
CDR3: CAMKGLVGTGELFF

J: TRBJ1-1
V: TRBV5-1
size: many
D: NA
DNA: TGCGCCAGCAGCTTGGTTTTTTCAGGGCAGGGCACTGAAGCTTTCTTT
CDR3: CASSLVFSGQGTEAFF

J: TRBJ2-1
V: TRBV11-2
size: once
D: NA
DNA: TGTGCCTGCGCCAATAGAGCTAATCTACTCTCCTACAATGAGCAGTTCTTC
CDR3: CACANRANLLSYNEQFF

J: TRBJ2-5
V: TRBV11-2
size: many
D: NA
DNA: TGTGCCAGCAGCTCCAGGGACCAAGAGACCCAGTACTTC
CDR3: CASSSRDQETQYF

J: TRBJ1-2
V: TRBV30
size: many
D: NA
DNA: TGTGCCTGGAGCCGGGGGGCCCGGGGCTACACCTTC
CDR3: CAWSRGARGYTF

J: TRBJ2-7
V: TRBV6-1
size: NA
D: TRBD1
DNA: TGTGCCAGCAGCACCGGGACAGGGGTAATGCGGCAGTACTTC
CDR3: CASSTGTGVMRQYF

J: TRBJ2-1
V: TRBV20-1
size: few
D: TRBD1
DNA: TGCAGTGCTAGAGATAGAGCAGGGGGCGGTTACAATGAGCAGTTCTTC
CDR3: CSARDRAGGGYNEQFF

J: TRBJ1-2
V: TRBV11-3
size: many
D: TRBD1
DNA: TGTGCCAGCAGCTTAGGGGACAGGGGGTCGACGGGCTACACCTTC
CDR3: CASSLGDRGSTGYTF

J: TRBJ2-6
V: TRBV27
size: once
D: TRBD2
DNA: TGTGCCAGCAGTTTACACAATCTACTAGCGGGAGTTTACGGGGCCAACGTCCTGACTTTC
CDR3: CASSLHNLLAGVYGANVLTF

J: TRBJ2-5
V: TRBV30
size: few
D: TRBD2
DNA: TGTGCCTGGAGCTTACGGACTAGCGGGAGTTTCCAAGAGACCCAGTACTTC
CDR3: CAWSLRTSGSFQETQYF

J: TRBJ2-7
V: TRBV6-4
size: NA
D: TRBD2
DNA: TGTGCCAGCAGTGGACTAGCGGTTTCGTACGAGCAGTACTTC
CDR3: CASSGLAVSYEQYF

J: TRBJ2-7
V: TRBV19
size: NA
D: TRBD1
DNA: TGTGCCAGTAGTATATTTGTCGGGACAGGATACGAGCAGTACTTC
CDR3: CASSIFVGTGYEQYF

J: TRBJ2-7
V: TRBV20-1
size: NA
D: NA
DNA: TGCAGTCCCTCGCAAGGGGGGCTCACCTACGAGCAGTACTTC
CDR3: CSPSQGGLTYEQYF

J: TRBJ2-1
V: TRBV7-9
size: many
D: NA
DNA: TGTGCCAGCAGCATCATGGCCGGGTACAATGAGCAGTTCTTC
CDR3: CASSIMAGYNEQFF

J: TRBJ2-5
V: TRBV28
size: many
D: NA
DNA: TGTGCCAGCAGCTACATGTGGACCCAGTACTTC
CDR3: CASSYMWTQYF

J: TRBJ1-2
V: TRBV18
size: NA
D: NA
DNA: TGTGCCAGCTCACCGGCACCAGCCGGAGGCTACACCTTC
CDR3: CASSPAPAGGYTF

J: TRBJ1-1
V: TRBV5-1
size: many
D: NA
DNA: TGCGCCAGCAGGGCGGAGGACACTGAAGCTTTCTTT
CDR3: CASRAEDTEAFF

J: TRBJ2-3
V: TRBV9
size: NA
D: NA
DNA: TGTGCCAGCAGCCATCCACAGCCGGGGGGCTGCTGCACAGATACGCAGTGTTTT
CDR3: CASSHPQPGGCCTDTQCF

J: TRBJ1-2
V: TRBV28
size: NA
D: NA
DNA: TGTGCCAGCTCTTCCGTCTATGGCTACACCTTC
CDR3: CASSSVYGYTF

J: TRBJ2-5
V: TRBV2
size: many
D: NA
DNA: TGTGCCAGCAGTAAGGGACCTGGGGAGACCCAGTACTTC
CDR3: CASSKGPGETQYF

J: TRBJ2-7
V: TRBV30
size: many
D: NA
DNA: TGTGCTTTGGAAGAGGGTTTCTCCTACGAGCAGTACTTC
CDR3: CALEEGFSYEQYF

J: TRBJ1-5
V: TRBV11-3
size: NA
D: NA
DNA: TGTGCCAGCAGCTTCAGGGCTCCGGGTCAGCCCCAGCATTTT
CDR3: CASSFRAPGQPQHF

J: TRBJ1-1
V: TRBV7-3
size: NA
D: NA
DNA: TGTGCCAGCAGCTTAAATGTTAACACTGAAGCTTTCTTT
CDR3: CASSLNVNTEAFF

J: TRBJ2-3
V: TRBV5-1
size: many
D: TRBD2
DNA: TGCGCCAGCACCCTAGCGGGGCAGGCAGATACGCAGTATTTT
CDR3: CASTLAGQADTQYF

J: TRBJ2-7
V: TRBV27
size: NA
D: NA
DNA: TGTGCCAGCAGTCGGCGCGCAAGCTACGAGCAGTACTTC
CDR3: CASSRRASYEQYF

J: TRBJ1-3
V: TRBV6-6
size: NA
D: TRBD1
DNA: TGTGCCAGCAGTTACGGGGACAGCCTAACAGACTCTGGAAACACCATATATTTT
CDR3: CASSYGDSLTDSGNTIYF

J: TRBJ2-5
V: TRBV2
size: many
D: NA
DNA: TGTGCCAGCAGTGAAGGTTTTGGCGGGCCCCAAGAGACCCAGTACTTC
CDR3: CASSEGFGGPQETQYF

J: TRBJ1-4
V: TRBV6-1
size: NA
D: NA
DNA: TGTGCCACTTCTACGGATGAAAAACTGTTTTTT
CDR3: CATSTDEKLFF

J: TRBJ1-1
V: TRBV2
size: many
D: NA
DNA: TGTGCCAGCAGTGAACTCAGGGAGATAACTGAAGCTTTCTTT
CDR3: CASSELREITEAFF

J: TRBJ1-1
V: TRBV4-2
size: NA
D: NA
DNA: TGTGCCAGCAGTCTCGAGGGGCGCATCACTGAAGCTTTCTTT
CDR3: CASSLEGRITEAFF

J: TRBJ2-7
V: TRBV20-1
size: many
D: TRBD2
DNA: TGCAGTGCCCTGGGACTACACTCCTACGAGCAGTACTTC
CDR3: CSALGLHSYEQYF

J: TRBJ2-7
V: TRBV11-2
size: NA
D: TRBD2
DNA: TGTGCCAGCAGCTTCTCTAGCGGGAGAAGTCCCGAGCAGTACTTC
CDR3: CASSFSSGRSPEQYF

J: TRBJ2-3
V: TRBV29-1
size: NA
D: TRBD2
DNA: TGCAGTCTAGCGGATGGGGGCACAGATACGCAGTATTTT
CDR3: CSLADGGTDTQYF

J: TRBJ2-7
V: TRBV5-1
size: many
D: TRBD2
DNA: TGCGCCAGCGCCCTTGGGGGGGAAAACGGCTACGAGCAGTACTTC
CDR3: CASALGGENGYEQYF

J: TRBJ2-7
V: TRBV3-1
size: many
D: TRBD2
DNA: TGTGCCAGCAGCCGATTCGGAGCGGGATTAACGGACGAGCAGTACTTC
CDR3: CASSRFGAGLTDEQYF

J: TRBJ2-1
V: TRBV28
size: many
D: NA
DNA: TGTGCCAGCAGCGGAGTGGGGGAGCAGTTCTTC
CDR3: CASSGVGEQFF

J: TRBJ2-7
V: TRBV14
size: few
D: NA
DNA: TGTGCCAGCAGCCAAGAGTGGACTGGGGAGCAGTACTTC
CDR3: CASSQEWTGEQYF

J: TRBJ2-5
V: TRBV5-1
size: NA
D: TRBD2
DNA: TGCGCCAGCAGCTTAACGCTAGCGGGAAAGCAAGAGACCCAGTACTTC
CDR3: CASSLTLAGKQETQYF

J: TRBJ1-1
V: TRBV5-8
size: few
D: TRBD1
DNA: TGTGCCAGCAGCTTGGGGGGACAGGGCGGGGGAGCTTTCTTT
CDR3: CASSLGGQGGGAFF

J: TRBJ2-1
V: TRBV7-8
size: NA
D: TRBD2
DNA: TGTGCCAGCAGCCATCGACTAGCGGGATATCATGAGCAGTTCTTC
CDR3: CASSHRLAGYHEQFF

J: TRBJ2-3
V: TRBV2
size: many
D: NA
DNA: TGTGCCAGCAGTGTATTTCTGGGAAGCACAGATACGCAGTATTTT
CDR3: CASSVFLGSTDTQYF

J: TRBJ1-2
V: TRBV5-5
size: NA
D: NA
DNA: TGTGCCAGCAGCTTGATCGGACAGAGCTATGGCTACACCTTC
CDR3: CASSLIGQSYGYTF

J: TRBJ1-5
V: TRBV10-2
size: NA
D: NA
DNA: TGCGCCAGCAGCAGGGCAACCAATCAGCCCCAGCATTTT
CDR3: CASSRATNQPQHF

J: TRBJ2-1
V: TRBV6-5
size: many
D: TRBD2
DNA: TGTGCCAGCAGTTACTCGAGCATCCCTCTAGCGGATACTTACAATGAGCAGTTCTTC
CDR3: CASSYSSIPLADTYNEQFF

J: TRBJ1-4
V: TRBV20-1
size: NA
D: NA
DNA: TGCAGTGCTAGCGGCGGGACTAATGAAAAACTGTTTTTT
CDR3: CSASGGTNEKLFF

J: TRBJ1-5
V: TRBV7-2
size: many
D: NA
DNA: TGTGCCAGCAGCTTAGCCACAAGCAATCAGCCCCAGCATTTT
CDR3: CASSLATSNQPQHF

J: TRBJ1-4
V: TRBV5-1
size: NA
D: NA
DNA: TGCGCCAGCAGCTTAGAACCAGGCTTTGGAAAACTGTTTTTT
CDR3: CASSLEPGFGKLFF

J: TRBJ2-7
V: TRBV29-1
size: NA
D: TRBD1
DNA: TGCAGCGTTGGTGGGGGGACAGGTGATTTCTACGAGCAGTACTTC
CDR3: CSVGGGTGDFYEQYF

J: TRBJ1-5
V: TRBV6-1
size: NA
D: NA
DNA: TGTGCCAGCAGTGGCCGACACTCAGTATTCAATCAGCCCCAGCATTTT
CDR3: CASSGRHSVFNQPQHF

J: TRBJ1-5
V: TRBV5-1
size: NA
D: TRBD1
DNA: TGCGCCAGCAGCCCCGGGACAGGAAGTCAGCCCCGGCATTTT
CDR3: CASSPGTGSQPRHF

J: TRBJ2-1
V: TRBV19
size: NA
D: NA
DNA: TGTGCCAGTAGTATAGGAGGTGGTTATGAGCAGTTCTTC
CDR3: CASSIGGGYEQFF